This TCR beta chain appears in the sequencing data of a study of T cell changes during pregnancy in multiple sclerosis. A single count supports this clone. Looked up from germline, CDR1 is SQVTM and CDR2 is ANQGSEA. The CDR3 runs to 13 residues. Losses at the gene ends were 4 bases for V and 1 base for J; bases not matched to a gene: 3. Measured with immunoSEQ multiplex PCR; TCRdb has only the in-frame clones, and not every one. The sample lists roughly 54,000 clones, 92% occurring once. The V call is TRBV29-1, the J call TRBJ2-5, with 7 nucleotides matching TRBD1. The specimen was CD4+ T cells from peripheral blood mononuclear cells, collected after pregnancy. The receptor was derived from a female donor with multiple sclerosis, enrolled in a pregnancy study. CDR3: CSVVGTAQETQYF. The CDR3 DNA sequence: TGCAGCGTTGTGGGGACAGCCCAAGAGACCCAGTACTTC.